This T cell receptor beta chain originates from a study of radiotherapy plus CTLA-4 blockade in lung cancer. Study-wide background: Disease control was seen in 31% of patients, objective responses in around 17%.

Treatment of patients with chemo-refractory metastatic non-small-cell lung cancer consisted of focal radiation plus CTLA-4 blockade with ipilimumab. Measured with immunoSEQ multiplex PCR; TCRdb has only the in-frame clones, and not every one. The table records 120,000 or so clones, about 90% of them present only once. As for this clone: The target antigen is unknown.

Study results and caveats: Response was reportedly best predicted by early blood T cell clone dynamics, with interferon-beta. Tumor-derived TCR clones expanded in blood after radiotherapy plus ipilimumab.

Germline V gives CDR1 MNHEY, CDR2 SVGAGI. V was clipped by 6 bases and J by 4 bases, with 10 bases between them. The CDR3 is made up of 13 amino acids. The rearrangement uses TRBV6-5 and TRBJ2-1; D remains unclear. Sequences were derived from peripheral blood, sampled from a patient treated with radiotherapy plus ipilimumab. This receptor was identified in a human donor with non-small cell lung cancer that progressed on radiotherapy plus ipilimumab. Here the CDR3 reads CASRNVMYNEQFF. The CDR3 coding sequence is TGTGCCAGCAGAAACGTGATGTACAATGAGCAGTTCTTC.